These 7 T cell receptor beta chains originate from one sample sequenced in a study of human T cells and chemical hapten exposure. RNA extraction used unfractionated whole blood as the source of total RNA. TCRdb reprocessed the 5' RACE reads with MiXCR, giving one entry per CDR3 protein. The sample shows 110,000 to 150,000 distinct CDR3 sequences, around 4% of them seen only once. These receptors originate from a female donor in good health.

V is TRBV4-2 and J is TRBJ1-6; D is unresolved. Germline CDR1 LGHNA, CDR2 YNFKEQ. CDR3 length equals 16 residues. The V gene lost 1 base and the J gene lost 6 bases, with 13 bases spanning the gap. This chain's CDR3 is CASSQGQSPPNSPLHF. DNA of the CDR3: TGTGCCAGCAGCCAAGGCCAAAGCCCTCCTAATTCACCCCTCCACTTT.

In its sample, this clonotype was seen many times. V and J are TRBV7-9 and TRBJ1-1, with D tentatively TRBD1 (5 bases). The CDR3 totals 18 residues. Trimming removed 1 base from V and 0 bases from J, with 18 bases in between. Germline V gene sequence: CDR1 SEHNR, CDR2 FQNEAQ (reference sequence). CDR3 region: CASSLDGGKTLMNTEAFF. Written as DNA, the CDR3 is TGTGCCAGCAGCTTAGATGGGGGTAAGACCTTGATGAACACTGAAGCTTTCTTT.

With regard to this clonotype: A much larger clone sits a single nucleotide away, making a read error possible. This sequence joins TRBV7-9 and TRBJ1-6; a possible D gene is TRBD1 (6 bases). This CDR3 region has 15 residues. Germline CDR1 reads SEHNR; CDR2 reads FQNEAQ (reference sequence). The CDR3 region has the DNA TGTGGCAGCAGCTTAGGCAGGGGATTAAATTCACCCCTCCACTTT. Residues: CGSSLGRGLNSPLHF.

This clonotype was detected ten times or more. The rearrangement uses TRBV5-4 and TRBJ2-1, with D possibly being TRBD1 (5 bases). Germline assignment: CDR1 SGHNT and CDR2 YYREEE (reference sequence). CDR3 length equals 16 residues. Trimming removed 0 bases from V and 2 bases from J, with 12 bases in between. The CDR3 protein is CASSLAWGITYNEQFF. The CDR3 region has the DNA TGTGCCAGCAGCTTGGCTTGGGGCATCACCTACAATGAGCAGTTCTTC.

There are many counts of this clonotype. This chain connects TRBV20-1 to TRBJ1-5; 8 positions match TRBD1. The CDR3 consists of 15 residues. Trimming at V came to 0 bases and at J to 4 bases, leaving 5 bases not matched to a gene. Germline V CDR1 and CDR2: DFQATT, SNEGSKA (reference sequence). The CDR3 region has the DNA TGCAGTGCTAGAGATATCAGGGGGCGGAATCAGCCCCAGCATTTT. Its translation is CSARDIRGRNQPQHF.

This clonotype was seen repeatedly, ten times or more. This chain joins TRBV4-2 and TRBJ2-3; D not resolved. Germline V gene lookup returns CDR1 LGHNA and CDR2 YNFKEQ. This CDR3 comprises 15 residues. The germline V and J ends were trimmed by 5 bases and 0 bases, with 12 bases remaining between them. The CDR3 region is CASSATYSSTDTQYF. The CDR3 DNA reads TGTGCCAGCAGCGCGACCTATAGTAGCACAGATACGCAGTATTTT.

The table lists this clonotype with many counts. The chain recombines TRBV12-3 or TRBV12-4 with TRBJ1-2, with D possibly TRBD1 on 6 matching bases. The CDR3 contains 13 residues. Deletions cut 2 bases from V and 6 bases from J, with 10 bases between. As DNA, the CDR3 is TGTGCCAGCAGTTTACCAGGGGATAATGGCTACACCTTC. It encodes CASSLPGDNGYTF.